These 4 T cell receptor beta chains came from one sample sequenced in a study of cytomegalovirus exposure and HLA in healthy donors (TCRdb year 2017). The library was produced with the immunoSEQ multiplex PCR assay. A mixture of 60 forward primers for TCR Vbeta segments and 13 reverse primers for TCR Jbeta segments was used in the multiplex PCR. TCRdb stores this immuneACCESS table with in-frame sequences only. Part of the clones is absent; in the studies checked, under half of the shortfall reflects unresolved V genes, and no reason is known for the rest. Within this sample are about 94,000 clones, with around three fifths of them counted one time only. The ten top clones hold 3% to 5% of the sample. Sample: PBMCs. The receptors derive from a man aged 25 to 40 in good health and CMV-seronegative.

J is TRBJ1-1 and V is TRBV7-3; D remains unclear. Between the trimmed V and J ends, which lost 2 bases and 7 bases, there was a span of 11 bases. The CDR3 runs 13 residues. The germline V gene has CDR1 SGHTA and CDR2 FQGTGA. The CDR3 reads CASSLFRENEAFF. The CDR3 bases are TGTGCCAGCAGCTTATTTCGGGAGAATGAAGCTTTCTTT.

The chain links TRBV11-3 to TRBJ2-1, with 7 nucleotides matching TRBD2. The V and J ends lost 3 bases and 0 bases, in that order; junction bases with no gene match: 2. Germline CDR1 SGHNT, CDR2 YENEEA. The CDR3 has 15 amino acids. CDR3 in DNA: TGTGCCAGCAGCTTCGCTAGCGGCTCCTACAATGAGCAGTTCTTC. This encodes CASSFASGSYNEQFF. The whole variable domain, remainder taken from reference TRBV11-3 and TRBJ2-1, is EAGVVQSPRYKIIEKKQPVAFWCNPISGHNTLYWYLQNLGQGPELLIRYENEEAVDDSQLPKDRFSAERLKGVDSTLKIQPAELGDSAVYLCASSFASGSYNEQFFGPGTRLTVL.

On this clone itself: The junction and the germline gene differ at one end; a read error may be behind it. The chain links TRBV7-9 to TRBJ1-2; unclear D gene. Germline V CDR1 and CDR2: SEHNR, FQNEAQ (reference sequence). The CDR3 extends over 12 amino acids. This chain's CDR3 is CSSSLAASFYTF. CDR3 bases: TGTTCCAGCAGCTTAGCGGCATCCTTCTACACCTTC.

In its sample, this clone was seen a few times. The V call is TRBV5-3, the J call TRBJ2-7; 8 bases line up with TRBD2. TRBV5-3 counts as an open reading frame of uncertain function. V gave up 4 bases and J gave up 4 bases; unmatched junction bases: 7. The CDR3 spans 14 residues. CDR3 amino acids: CARSPGTRGYEQYF. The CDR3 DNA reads TGTGCCAGAAGCCCCGGGACTAGAGGATACGAGCAGTACTTC.